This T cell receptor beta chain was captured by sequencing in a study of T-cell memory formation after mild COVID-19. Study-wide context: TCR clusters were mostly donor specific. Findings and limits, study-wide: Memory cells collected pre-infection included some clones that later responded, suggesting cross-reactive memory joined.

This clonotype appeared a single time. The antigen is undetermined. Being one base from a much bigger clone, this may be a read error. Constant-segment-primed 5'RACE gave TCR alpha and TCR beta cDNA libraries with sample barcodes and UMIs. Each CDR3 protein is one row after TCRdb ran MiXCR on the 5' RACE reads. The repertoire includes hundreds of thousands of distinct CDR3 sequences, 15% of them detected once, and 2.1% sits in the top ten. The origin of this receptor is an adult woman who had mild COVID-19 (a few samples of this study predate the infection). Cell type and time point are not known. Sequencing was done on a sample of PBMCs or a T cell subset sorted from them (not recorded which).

CDR3 sequence reads: CSSSLLTSFVDTQYF. In DNA form, the CDR3 reads TGTTCCAGCAGCTTGTTGACTAGTTTTGTGGATACGCAGTATTTT. The chain combines TRBV5-5 with TRBJ2-3; D might be TRBD2 (6 bases). CDR3 length: 15 amino acids. Germline loops: CDR1 SGHKS, CDR2 YYEKEE (reference sequence).